This TCR beta chain was profiled in a study of beta chain features in type 1 diabetes. The length of the CDR3 is 14 residues. Germline assignment: CDR1 GTSNPN and CDR2 SVGIG (reference sequence). The V end lost 0 bases, the J end lost 7 bases, and 15 bases lay between the germline ends. Points from the study as a whole: There was a moderate but significant shortening of TCRB CDR3s in all four CD4+ subsets of Type 1 diabetes patients.

Worth noting for this clone: What it binds is not known.

Every isolated RNA sample was fully reverse transcribed, so sequencing captured expressed TCRB transcripts. Profiled with immunoSEQ multiplex PCR; TCRdb holds only in-frame clones, not every one. The repertoire consists of around 250,000 clones, with about 15% occurring once and the leading ten covering approximately 0.021%. The origin of this receptor is a man younger than 40 with type 1 diabetes. The rearrangement links TRBV30 to TRBJ1-2; D unresolved. Sequenced input: naive CD4+ T cells from blood. CDR3 sequence: CAWSVPRISGGYTF. For the CDR3, the DNA is TGTGCCTGGAGTGTTCCCCGGATATCGGGTGGCTACACCTTC. The full variable domain, with the rest looked up from reference TRBV30 and TRBJ1-2, is SQTIHQWPATLVQPVGSPLSLECTVEGTSNPNLYWYRQAAGRGLQLLFYSVGIGQISSEVPQNLSASRPQDRQFILSSKKLLLSDSGFYLCAWSVPRISGGYTFGSGTRLTVV.